This TCR beta chain was sequenced in a study of shared clonotypes between healthy human individuals. About the study: Three plates each covered CD4 naive and memory; CD8 naive two, CD8 memory one.

The CDR3 runs to 18 residues. CDR1 SEHNR and CDR2 FQNEAQ come from the germline V gene (reference sequence). Trimming pared 0 bases from V and 3 bases from J, leaving 19 bases between. Terminally differentiated effector memory CD45RA+ cells were excluded from the naive CD8 cells, which were CD45RO-negative and positively selected for CCR7. As regards this clone: What it recognizes is unknown.

Study observations and caveats: Generally, estimated richness proved larger in naive subsets than it did in memory subsets. When compared with the clonotypes that were shared by all four sorted-subset donors, the non-shared clonotypes turned out to have lower generation probabilities.

Several immunoSEQ plates held equal portions of the genomic DNA taken from each subset. Using immunoSEQ multiplex PCR, the repertoire was profiled, and TCRdb retains in-frame clones only, with some absent. Counted here are roughly 2.1 million clones, 85% to 95% occurring once; the ten biggest clones make up roughly 1.7%. The receptor was derived from a man aged 18 to 29 in good health. Some clones in this sample may be carry-over from other donors' samples. Sequencing was performed on naive CD8+ T cells from PBMCs. This chain connects TRBV7-9 to TRBJ2-3, with D possibly matching TRBD2 (5 bases). CDR3 protein: CASSLALRERDHTDTQYF. The DNA for the CDR3 is TGTGCCAGCAGCTTAGCCCTAAGGGAGCGAGACCATACAGATACGCAGTATTTT.